Sequencing of this T cell receptor (beta chain) was carried out in a study of T cell repertoires in cytomegalovirus infection. Study context: An indication of both CMV infection and matching HLA type came from public TCR beta signatures. Study results and limitations: CMV carriers having the relevant HLA were flagged by cumulative public TCR beta family frequency.

Germline CDR1 and CDR2: SGHVS and FQNEAQ. V gave up 2 bases and J gave up 7 bases, with 8 bases separating them. The length of the CDR3 is 13 residues. TCRdb itself ran the reads through MiXCR, one entry per CDR3 protein. The sample carries some 300,000 distinct CDR3 sequences, approximately 8.9% recorded once. This clonotype was seen a few times. Its antigen is not known. The sample taken for sequencing was PBMCs. The sequence was collected from a human donor in good health (CMV status not recorded). Some clones in this sample may be carry-over from other donors' samples. The chain uses TRBV7-8 and TRBJ2-2, with D maybe TRBD1 (6 bases). This chain's CDR3 is CASSLTGIGELFF. The CDR3 DNA reads as TGTGCCAGCAGCTTAACAGGGATCGGGGAGCTGTTTTTT.